This T cell receptor (beta chain) was obtained from a study of regulatory T cells in long-lasting Graves disease. For the study at large: Freshly diagnosed Graves' patients had used antithyroid drugs for under 3 months.

CDR3 size: 17 residues. The germline V and J ends were trimmed by 5 bases and 2 bases, with 21 bases remaining between them. Germline V gives CDR1 LNHDA, CDR2 SQIVND (reference sequence). Regarding time point: newly diagnosed GD, antithyroid drugs for less than 3 months. With RNA extracted from PBMCs as input, the TCR library was made. Both iRepertoire HTBI primers and Arm-PCR of CDR3 regions were used to build the TCR beta libraries. TCRdb passed the multiplex PCR reads through MiXCR, listing each CDR3 protein once. The table includes approximately 310,000 distinct CDR3 sequences, under 20% detected once. Broader study findings: Persistent disease favored TRBV28, TRBJ1-2 and TRBJ2-5. It is possible that accuracy was reduced by the small size of the sample.

This clonotype was seen repeatedly, ten times or more. The antigen remains undetermined. Sequencing was performed on peripheral blood mononuclear cells (PBMCs), taken at new diagnosis, from a patient treated with antithyroid drugs. V is TRBV19 and J is TRBJ2-5; D is possibly TRBD1 or TRBD2 (6 bases each). The origin of this receptor is a female donor with Graves disease. CDR3 coding DNA: TGTGCCAGTAGTGCCCAAGGGGGGTCGATAGCTCAAGAGACCCAGTACTTC. It translates to CASSAQGGSIAQETQYF.